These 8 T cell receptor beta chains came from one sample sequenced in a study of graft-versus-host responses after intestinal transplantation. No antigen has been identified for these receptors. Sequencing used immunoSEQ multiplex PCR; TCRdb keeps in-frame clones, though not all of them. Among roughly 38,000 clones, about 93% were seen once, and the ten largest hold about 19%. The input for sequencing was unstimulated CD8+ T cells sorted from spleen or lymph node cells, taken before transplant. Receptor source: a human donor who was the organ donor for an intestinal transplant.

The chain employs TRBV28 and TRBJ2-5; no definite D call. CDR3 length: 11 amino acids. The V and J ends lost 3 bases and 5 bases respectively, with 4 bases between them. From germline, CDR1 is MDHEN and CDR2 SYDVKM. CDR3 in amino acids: CASSFAETQYF. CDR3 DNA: TGTGCCAGCAGTTTCGCCGAGACCCAGTACTTC.

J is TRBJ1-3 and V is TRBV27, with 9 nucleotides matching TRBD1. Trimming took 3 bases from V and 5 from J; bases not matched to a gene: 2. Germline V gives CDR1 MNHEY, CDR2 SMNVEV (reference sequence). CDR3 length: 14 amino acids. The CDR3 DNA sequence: TGTGCCAGCAGTTTGGACAGGGGTAGAAACACCATATATTTT. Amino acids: CASSLDRGRNTIYF.

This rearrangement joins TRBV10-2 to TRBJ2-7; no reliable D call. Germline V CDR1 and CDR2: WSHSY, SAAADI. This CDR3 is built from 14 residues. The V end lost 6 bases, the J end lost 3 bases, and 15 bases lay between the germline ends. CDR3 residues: CASREDRGDYEQYF. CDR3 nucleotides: TGCGCCAGCAGGGAAGACCGTGGGGACTACGAGCAGTACTTC.

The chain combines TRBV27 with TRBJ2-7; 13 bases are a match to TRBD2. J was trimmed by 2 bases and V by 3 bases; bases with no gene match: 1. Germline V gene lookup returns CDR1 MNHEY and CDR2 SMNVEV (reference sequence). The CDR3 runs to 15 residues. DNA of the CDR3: TGTGCCAGCAGTTTTGGACTAGCGGGGGCCTACGAGCAGTACTTC. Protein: CASSFGLAGAYEQYF.

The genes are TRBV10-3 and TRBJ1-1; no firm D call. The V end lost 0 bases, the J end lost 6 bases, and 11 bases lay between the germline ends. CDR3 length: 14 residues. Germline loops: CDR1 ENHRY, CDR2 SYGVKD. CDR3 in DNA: TGTGCCATCAGTGAGTCGGGGTCGAGTGCTGAAGCTTTCTTT. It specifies CAISESGSSAEAFF.

The CDR3 nucleotides are TGTGCCAGCAGCTTAGCGCCTAACTATGGCTACACCTTC. It encodes CASSLAPNYGYTF. The rearrangement uses TRBV7-9 and TRBJ1-2; D remains unclear. Trimming stripped 0 bases from V and 0 bases from J, with 2 bases between. Germline assignment: CDR1 SEHNR and CDR2 FQNEAQ (reference sequence). The CDR3 has 13 residues.

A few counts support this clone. The CDR3 coding sequence is TGTGCCAGCAGTTACCGGGGACTAGGAGCCTACGAGCAGTACTTC. It yields the protein CASSYRGLGAYEQYF. V and J are TRBV6-5 and TRBJ2-7; 8 nucleotides align to TRBD2. V lost 2 bases to trimming and J lost 2 bases; unmatched junction nucleotides: 5. The CDR3 sequence is 15 residues long. Germline CDR1 reads MNHEY; CDR2 reads SVGAGI.

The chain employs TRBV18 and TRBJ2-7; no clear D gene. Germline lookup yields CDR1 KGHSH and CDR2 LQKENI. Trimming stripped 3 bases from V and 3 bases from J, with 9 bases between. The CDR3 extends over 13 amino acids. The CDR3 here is CASSPSQYYEQYF. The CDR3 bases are TGTGCCAGCTCACCTTCACAGTACTACGAGCAGTACTTC.